This T cell receptor beta chain is from a study of beta chain features in type 1 diabetes. The study's findings and limits: Still unanswered here is whether HLA type influences TCRB rearrangement. It was among patients, rather than healthy donors, that naive, central memory and Treg TCRB repertoires appeared more similar.

Germline CDR1 and CDR2: MNHEY and SMNVEV (reference sequence). V was clipped by 9 bases and J by 9 bases; unmatched bases: 14. The CDR3 contains 14 residues. A word on this clone: Its cognate antigen is unknown.

Sequenced material consisted of expressed TCRB transcripts (all of the isolated RNA was reverse transcribed). Data came from immunoSEQ multiplex PCR; TCRdb stores just in-frame clones and leaves some out. The sample includes about 140,000 clones, roughly 9.3% of them seen just once. The J gene is TRBJ1-1, the V gene TRBV27; 9 bases fit TRBD1. This TCR derives from a middle-aged woman in good health. The sequencing input was central memory CD4+ T cells from blood. CDR3 DNA: TGTGCCAGTTTCGAACCCGGGACAGGGACGAAAGCTTTCTTT. Encoded protein: CASFEPGTGTKAFF.